A single sample is the source of the 9 T cell receptor beta chains below, sequenced in a study of Ad26.COV2.S vaccination and SARS-CoV-2 variants. The method was immunoSEQ multiplex PCR; TCRdb's version includes in-frame clones alone and lacks a portion of them. The table records about 380,000 clones, around 82% of them present only once. Indicated treatment: some 20 received Ad26.COV2.S at low or high dose, single or two shots; 5 received placebo; per-sample allocation not given. The samples date from day 63 after the first vaccine or placebo injection. The specimen comprised peripheral blood, sampled in a trial of Ad26.COV2.S vaccine versus placebo. The receptors were gathered from a person aged 18 to 59 who received the Ad26.COV2.S COVID-19 vaccine or a placebo.

This sequence joins TRBV6-2 or TRBV6-3 and TRBJ2-6, with TRBD2 identical over 9 bases. The CDR3 totals 18 residues. Looked up from germline, CDR1 is MNHEY and CDR2 is SVGEGT. The ends lost 7 bases at V and 2 bases at J; junction bases unmatched: 12. The CDR3 DNA is TGTGCCAGCACCCCCGGTTGGCGGGGGGGCGCTGGGGCCAACGTCCTGACTTTC. Translated, it gives CASTPGWRGGAGANVLTF.

The V and J genes are TRBV10-1 and TRBJ2-7, with D unresolved. Germline V gene sequence: CDR1 WNHNN, CDR2 SYGVQD (reference sequence). Trimming left V 7 bases short and J 5 bases short, with 12 bases between. The CDR3 runs 12 residues. CDR3 DNA: TGCGCCAGCACGGAGCAGGTAGACGAGCAGTACTTC. Amino acid sequence: CASTEQVDEQYF.

This clone was seen only a few times. The sample contains more than one DNA sequence encoding this CDR3. The rearrangement joins TRBV7-9 to TRBJ1-6, with a possible D match to TRBD1 (5 bases). CDR3 size: 14 residues. Trimming cost V 1 base and J 10 bases, with 11 bases left between them. Germline loops: CDR1 SEHNR, CDR2 FQNEAQ (reference sequence). This chain's CDR3 is CASSLGQGTSPLHF. The CDR3 DNA follows: TGTGCCAGCAGCTTAGGGCAGGGAACCTCACCCCTCCACTTT.

The chain carries TRBV20-1 and TRBJ2-1; D gene uncertain. Trimming removed 0 bases from V and 13 bases from J, with 10 bases in between. Germline CDR1 is DFQATT and CDR2 is SNEGSKA (reference sequence). CDR3 length: 11 residues. The CDR3 here is CSARDYPDQFF. Here the CDR3 DNA reads TGCAGTGCTAGAGATTACCCCGATCAGTTCTTC.

The chain joins TRBV11-2 to TRBJ2-7, with D hard to call. The V end lost 3 bases, the J end lost 6 bases, and 6 bases lay between the germline ends. CDR1 SGHAT and CDR2 FQNNGV come from the germline V gene. This CDR3 has 11 residues. The CDR3 sequence: CASSFQLEQYF. DNA of the CDR3: TGTGCCAGCAGCTTCCAACTCGAGCAGTACTTC.

This clone has more than one count but fewer than ten. This sample includes further DNA sequences coding for the same CDR3. The rearrangement links TRBV25-1 to TRBJ2-2; D not certain. The CDR3 is 14 residues long. The germline gives CDR1 MGHDK, CDR2 SYGVNS. Trimming removed 3 bases from V and 1 base from J, with 6 bases in between. The CDR3 loop is CASSEVLNTGELFF. Here the CDR3 DNA reads TGTGCCAGCAGTGAGGTGCTGAACACCGGGGAGCTGTTTTTT. The full variable domain, its missing parts supplied by reference TRBV25-1 and TRBJ2-2, is EADIYQTPRYLVIGTGKKITLECSQTMGHDKMYWYQQDPGMELHLIHYSYGVNSTEKGDLSSESTVSRIRTEHFPLTLESARPSHTSQYLCASSEVLNTGELFFGEGSRLTVL.

The rearrangement links TRBV5-3 to TRBJ1-1; a weak D match, TRBD1 (5 bases). TRBV5-3 is sorted into the ORF group, with uncertain function. This CDR3 contains 17 residues. V was cut by 4 bases and J by 2 bases, with 21 bases left in between. The CDR3 DNA reads TGTGCCAGAAGCCCTAATCGCAGGGAAGGTGAAAACACTGAAGCTTTCTTT. Translation: CARSPNRREGENTEAFF.

J is TRBJ2-5 and V is TRBV3-1 (or the pseudogene TRBV3-2); 9 positions match TRBD2. V lost 0 bases and J lost 5; bases outside the gene matches: 7. Germline loops: CDR1 LGHDT, CDR2 YNNKEL (reference sequence). The CDR3 consists of 16 residues. CDR3 loop: CASSQDWGGGAETQYF. The CDR3 DNA reads TGTGCCAGCAGCCAAGATTGGGGCGGGGGGGCCGAGACCCAGTACTTC.

The rearrangement joins TRBV9 to TRBJ2-5; perhaps TRBD2 as D (5 bases). V lost 0 bases to trimming and J lost 5 bases, with 5 bases between them. Germline V gene lookup returns CDR1 SGDLS and CDR2 YYNGEE. The CDR3 runs to 12 residues. The chain's CDR3 is CASSVERETQYF. In DNA, the CDR3 is TGTGCCAGCAGCGTAGAGCGGGAGACCCAGTACTTC.